The 14 T cell receptor beta chains below were found in one sample sequenced in a study of cytomegalovirus exposure and HLA in healthy donors. Using immunoSEQ multiplex PCR, the repertoire was profiled, and TCRdb retains in-frame clones only, with some absent. The table lists roughly 260,000 clones, around nine tenths of them singletons. The sample consisted of PBMCs. All receptors come from a man in his late teens or twenties in good health and CMV-seronegative.

DNA for the CDR3: TGTGCCAGCAGCCCCCCCCACACCTACTATGGCTACACCTTC. This encodes CASSPPHTYYGYTF. This chain joins TRBV7-2 and TRBJ1-2; no clear D. The CDR3 runs 14 residues. The germline CDR1 and CDR2 sequences are SGHTA and FQGNSA. V was cut by 5 bases and J by 3 bases, with 13 bases left in between. Variable domain in full (rest from reference TRBV7-2 and TRBJ1-2): GAGVSQSPSNKVTEKGKDVELRCDPISGHTALYWYRQSLGQGLEFLIYFQGNSAPDKSGLPSDRFSAERTGGSVSTLTIQRTQQEDSAVYLCASSPPHTYYGYTFGSGTRLTVV.

This chain links TRBV27 with TRBJ2-3; 13 bases map to TRBD2. This CDR3 region has 16 residues. The V segment lost 4 bases and the J segment 2 bases; nucleotides outside the gene matches: 3. Per germline, CDR1 MNHEY and CDR2 SMNVEV (reference sequence). CDR3 sequence (DNA): TGTGCCAGCAGTTCGGGACTAGCGGGATTCACAGATACGCAGTATTTT. The encoded protein is CASSSGLAGFTDTQYF.

This clone has just a few counts. The V call is TRBV10-2, the J call TRBJ1-2, with TRBD1 matching 8 bases. CDR3 length: 13 amino acids. The germline CDR1 and CDR2 sequences are WSHSY and SAAADI. V shed 10 bases, J shed 4 bases, and the junction held 8 bases outside the gene matches. CDR3 nucleotides: TGCGCCACCGTCGACAGGGGTAGCTATGGCTACACCTTC. It encodes CATVDRGSYGYTF.

The CDR3 DNA reads as TGTGCCAGCAGTTCCCCGCAGGGAATTTCTGAGCAGCCCCAGCATTTT. This codes for CASSSPQGISEQPQHF. The chain recombines TRBV28 with TRBJ1-5; D perhaps matches TRBD1 (5 bases). The germline V and J ends were trimmed by 4 bases and 7 bases, with 20 bases remaining between them. Germline V gene data show CDR1 as MDHEN and CDR2 as SYDVKM. The CDR3 contains 16 residues.

The DNA of the CDR3 is TGTGCCAGCAGCGTAGGTTTTGAGACAGCATACAATGAGCAGTTCTTC. Its translation: CASSVGFETAYNEQFF. The gene calls are TRBV9 and TRBJ2-1; the D gene is possibly TRBD1 (5 bases). Trimming pared 0 bases from V and 4 bases from J, leaving 14 bases between. Germline assignment: CDR1 SGDLS and CDR2 YYNGEE. This CDR3 region has 16 residues.

The CDR3 DNA sequence: TGTGCCAGCAGTTTCTGGACAGGGACCACTGAAGCTTTCTTT. Translation: CASSFWTGTTEAFF. V is TRBV28 and J is TRBJ1-1; 8 positions match TRBD1. The CDR3 runs 14 residues. Germline CDR1 and CDR2: MDHEN and SYDVKM. After removal of 3 bases from V and 4 bases from J, the junction contained 4 bases not matched to a gene.

V usage is TRBV27 and J usage is TRBJ1-1, with 8 bases identical to TRBD1. The germline gives CDR1 MNHEY, CDR2 SMNVEV (reference sequence). The length of the CDR3 is 17 residues. The V gene end was trimmed by 0 bases and the J gene end by 10 bases; junction bases not matched to a gene: 16. The CDR3 nucleotides are TGTGCCAGCAGTTTATCATCTCTCCCAGGGGGCTTGGATAGAGCTTTCTTT. This encodes CASSLSSLPGGLDRAFF.

CDR3 loop: CASSPPYF. CDR3 sequence (DNA): TGTGCCAGCAGCCCCCCTTACTTC. This chain connects TRBV14 to TRBJ2-7; no clear D gene. CDR3 size: 8 residues. V dropped 4 bases and J dropped 13 bases, with 5 bases sitting between them. The V gene's germline CDR1 is SGHDN and CDR2 FVKESK. Full variable domain (rest looked up from reference TRBV14 and TRBJ2-7): EAGVTQFPSHSVIEKGQTVTLRCDPISGHDNLYWYRRVMGKEIKFLLHFVKESKQDESGMPNNRFLAERTGGTYSTLKVQPAELEDSGVYFCASSPPYFGPGTRLTVT.

The rearrangement links TRBV5-1 to TRBJ2-3; 9 nucleotides agree with TRBD2. The CDR3 consists of 17 residues. The V gene end was trimmed by 0 bases and the J gene end by 3 bases; junction bases not matched to a gene: 8. Germline lookup yields CDR1 SGHRS and CDR2 YFSETQ. The CDR3 DNA is TGCGCCAGCAGCTTGGATTGGCGGGAGGGGAGGACAGATACGCAGTATTTT. This gives the protein CASSLDWREGRTDTQYF.

This sequence joins TRBV29-1 and TRBJ2-3; the D gene is possibly TRBD2 (7 bases). Germline loops: CDR1 SQVTM, CDR2 ANQGSEA. V lost 4 bases, J lost 4 bases, and 18 bases lay in between. There are 15 residues in the CDR3. In DNA, the CDR3 is TGCAGCGTTGGACCCCGGCGCGGGGGCCCAGATACGCAGTATTTT. This sequence encodes CSVGPRRGGPDTQYF.

The rearrangement uses TRBV10-2 and TRBJ1-1, with D possibly being TRBD1 (6 bases). Germline CDR1 and CDR2: WSHSY and SAAADI. The CDR3 consists of 14 residues. V was shortened by 5 bases and J by 4 bases, with 14 bases between the two germline ends. The CDR3 sequence is CASSPQGSFTEAFF. The CDR3 DNA reads as TGCGCCAGCAGTCCTCAGGGGTCTTTCACTGAAGCTTTCTTT.

The J gene is TRBJ2-7, the V gene TRBV18, with 9 bases aligning to TRBD1. This CDR3 has 15 residues. Germline-derived CDR1 and CDR2 are KGHSH and LQKENI. V dropped 6 bases and J dropped 6; count of bases not matched to a gene: 12. CDR3 sequence (DNA): TGTGCCAGCTCTGCAACGGGACAGGGAGTACGCGAGCAGTACTTC. It encodes CASSATGQGVREQYF.

This clone occurred once. This chain links TRBV7-2 with TRBJ2-3; D gene ambiguous. Germline V gene data show CDR1 as SGHTA and CDR2 as FQGNSA. The CDR3 runs to 11 residues. The V gene lost 7 bases and the J gene lost 3 bases, with 5 bases spanning the gap. The CDR3 DNA reads as TGTGCCAGCACCAGTACAGATACGCAGTATTTT. It specifies CASTSTDTQYF. Drawing the rest from reference TRBV7-2 and TRBJ2-3, the complete variable domain is GAGVSQSPSNKVTEKGKDVELRCDPISGHTALYWYRQSLGQGLEFLIYFQGNSAPDKSGLPSDRFSAERTGGSVSTLTIQRTQQEDSAVYLCASTSTDTQYFGPGTRLTVL.

CDR3 loop: CASRRTGNYGYTF. DNA for the CDR3: TGCGCCAGCAGAAGGACAGGAAACTATGGCTACACCTTC. This chain joins TRBV4-1 and TRBJ1-2, with 7 bases lining up with TRBD1. Trimming took 6 bases from V and 2 from J; bases not matched to a gene: 3. This CDR3 contains 13 residues. The germline V gene encodes CDR1 MGHRA and CDR2 YSYEKL.